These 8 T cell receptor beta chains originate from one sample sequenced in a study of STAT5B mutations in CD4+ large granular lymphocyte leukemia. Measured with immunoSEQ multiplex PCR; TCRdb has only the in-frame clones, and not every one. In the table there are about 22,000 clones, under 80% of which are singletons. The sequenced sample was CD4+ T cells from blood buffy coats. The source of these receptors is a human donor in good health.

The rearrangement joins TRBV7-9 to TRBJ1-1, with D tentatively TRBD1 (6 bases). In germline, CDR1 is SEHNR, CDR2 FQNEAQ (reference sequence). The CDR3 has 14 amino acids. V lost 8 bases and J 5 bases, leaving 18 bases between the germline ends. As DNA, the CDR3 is TGTGCCAGCTCCCTTGAGGGGGGCGCGACTGAAGCTTTCTTT. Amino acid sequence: CASSLEGGATEAFF.

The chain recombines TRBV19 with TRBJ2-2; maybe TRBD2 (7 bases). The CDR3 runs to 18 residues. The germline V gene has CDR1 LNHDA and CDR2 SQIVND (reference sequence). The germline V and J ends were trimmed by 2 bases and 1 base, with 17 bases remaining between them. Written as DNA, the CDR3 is TGTGCCAGTAGTATAAGGTGGGGGGGCGCGGGGAACACCGGGGAGCTGTTTTTT. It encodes CASSIRWGGAGNTGELFF.

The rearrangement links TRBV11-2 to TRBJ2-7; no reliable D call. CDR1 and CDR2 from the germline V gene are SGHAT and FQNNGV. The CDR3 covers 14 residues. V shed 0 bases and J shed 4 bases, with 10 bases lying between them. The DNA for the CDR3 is TGTGCCAGCAGCTTAGATATAACAGTATACGAGCAGTACTTC. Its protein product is CASSLDITVYEQYF.

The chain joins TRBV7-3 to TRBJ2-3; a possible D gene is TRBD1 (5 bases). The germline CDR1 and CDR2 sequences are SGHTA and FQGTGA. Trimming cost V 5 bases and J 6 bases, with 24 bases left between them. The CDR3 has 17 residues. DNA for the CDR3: TGTGCCAGCAGCCCCCGAGTAGGGGCGGCCAAGGGGGATACGCAGTATTTT. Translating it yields CASSPRVGAAKGDTQYF.

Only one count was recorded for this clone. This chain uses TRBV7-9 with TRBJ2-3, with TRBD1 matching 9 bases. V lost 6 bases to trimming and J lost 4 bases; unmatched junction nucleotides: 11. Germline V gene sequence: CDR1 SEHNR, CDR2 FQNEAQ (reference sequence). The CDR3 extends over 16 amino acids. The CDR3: CASSPTGTGYADTQYF. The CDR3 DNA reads TGTGCCAGCAGTCCCACCGGGACAGGGTATGCAGATACGCAGTATTTT.

CDR3: CASSQLPEDRGNSPLHF. The CDR3 bases are TGCGCCAGCAGCCAACTCCCGGAGGACAGGGGGAATTCACCCCTCCACTTT. The chain joins TRBV4-1 to TRBJ1-6, with 10 bases aligning to TRBD1. Germline V gene lookup returns CDR1 MGHRA and CDR2 YSYEKL. This CDR3 spans 17 amino acids. The V segment lost 2 bases and the J segment 7 bases; nucleotides outside the gene matches: 8.

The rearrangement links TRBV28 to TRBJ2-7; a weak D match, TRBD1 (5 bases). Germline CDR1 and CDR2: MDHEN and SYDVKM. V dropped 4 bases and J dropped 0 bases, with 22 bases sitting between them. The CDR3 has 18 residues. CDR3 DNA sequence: TGTGCCAGCAGTTCCCTTTTCGTTGGGCAAGGGGCCTCCTACGAGCAGTACTTC. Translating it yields CASSSLFVGQGASYEQYF.

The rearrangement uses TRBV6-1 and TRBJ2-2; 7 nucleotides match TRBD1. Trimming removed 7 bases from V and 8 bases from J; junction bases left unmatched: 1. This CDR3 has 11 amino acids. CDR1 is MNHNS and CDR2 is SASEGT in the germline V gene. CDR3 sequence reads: CASTRGGELFF. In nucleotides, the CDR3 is TGTGCCAGCACCAGGGGGGGGGAGCTGTTTTTT.